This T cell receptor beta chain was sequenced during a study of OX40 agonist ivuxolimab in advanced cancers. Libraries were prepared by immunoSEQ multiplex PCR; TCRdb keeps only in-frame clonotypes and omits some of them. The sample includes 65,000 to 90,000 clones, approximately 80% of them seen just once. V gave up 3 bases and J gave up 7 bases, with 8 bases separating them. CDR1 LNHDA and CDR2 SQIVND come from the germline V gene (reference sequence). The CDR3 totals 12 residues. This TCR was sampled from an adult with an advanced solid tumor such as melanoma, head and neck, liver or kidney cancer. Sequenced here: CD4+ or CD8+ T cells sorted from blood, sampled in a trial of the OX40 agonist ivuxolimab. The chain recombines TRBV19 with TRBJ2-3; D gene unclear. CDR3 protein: CASSISRNTQYF. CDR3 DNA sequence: TGTGCCAGTAGTATCAGCAGGAATACGCAGTATTTT.